This paragraph reports one T cell receptor (beta chain). Its antigen remains unknown. The data were taken from a study of cytomegalovirus exposure and HLA in healthy donors. Study observations and caveats: Later on, an analysis tied roughly 17,000 TCR beta sequences to HLA alleles at 0.05 false discovery rate. There were around 160 TCR beta chains listed as cytomegalovirus-associated.

It was with 60 Vbeta and 13 Jbeta primers that the PCR ran. TCRdb's table, derived via immunoSEQ multiplex PCR, lists solely in-frame clones and lacks some. The sample has 65,000 to 95,000 clones, over 75% seen once. Trimming removed 4 bases at V and 6 bases at J, with 14 bases between. This CDR3 is built from 14 residues. Germline CDR1 is SGHRS and CDR2 is YFSETQ. Specimen: PBMCs. The TCR comes from a male donor in good health and CMV-seropositive. The gene calls are TRBV5-1 and TRBJ2-1, with a tentative D call TRBD2 (5 bases). In DNA form, the CDR3 reads TGCGCCAGCAGCCTGAGTGGGAGTTTCAATGAGCAGTTCTTC. Amino acid sequence: CASSLSGSFNEQFF.